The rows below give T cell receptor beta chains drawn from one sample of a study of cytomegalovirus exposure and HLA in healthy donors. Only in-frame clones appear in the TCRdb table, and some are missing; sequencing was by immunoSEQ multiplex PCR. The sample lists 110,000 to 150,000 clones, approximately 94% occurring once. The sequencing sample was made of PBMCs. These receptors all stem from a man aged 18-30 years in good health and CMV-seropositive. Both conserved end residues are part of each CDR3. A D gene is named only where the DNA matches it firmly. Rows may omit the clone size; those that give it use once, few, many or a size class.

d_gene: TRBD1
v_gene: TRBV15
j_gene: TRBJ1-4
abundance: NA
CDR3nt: TGTGCCACCAGCAGGGACAGGATAAATGAAAAACTGTTTTTT
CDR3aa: CATSRDRINEKLFF

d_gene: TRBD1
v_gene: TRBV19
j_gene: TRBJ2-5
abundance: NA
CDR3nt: TGTGCCAGTAGAGGGGACAGGGGAGAGACCCAGTACTTC
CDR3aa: CASRGDRGETQYF

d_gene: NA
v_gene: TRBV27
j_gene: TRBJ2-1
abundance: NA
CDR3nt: TGTGCCAGCAGTTGGGCGGGGACTTCCCCCTACAATGAGCAGTTCTTC
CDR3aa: CASSWAGTSPYNEQFF

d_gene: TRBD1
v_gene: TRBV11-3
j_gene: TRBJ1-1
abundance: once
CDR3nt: TGTGCCAGCAGCTTAACGACAGGGGAGGGAACTGAAGCTTTCTTT
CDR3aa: CASSLTTGEGTEAFF

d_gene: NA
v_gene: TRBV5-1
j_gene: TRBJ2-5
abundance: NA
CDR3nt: TGCGCCAGCAGCTTGGCCGGGACAACCCAAGAGACCCAGTACTTC
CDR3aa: CASSLAGTTQETQYF

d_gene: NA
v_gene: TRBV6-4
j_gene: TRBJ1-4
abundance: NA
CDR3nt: TGTGCCAGCAGTGACTTTGGGAGGGGCCTCTGGGAAAAACTGTTTTTT
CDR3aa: CASSDFGRGLWEKLFF

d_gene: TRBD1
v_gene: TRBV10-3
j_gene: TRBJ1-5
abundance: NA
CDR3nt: TGTGCCATCAGGGAGACAGGGGGCAATCAGCCCCAGCATTTT
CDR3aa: CAIRETGGNQPQHF

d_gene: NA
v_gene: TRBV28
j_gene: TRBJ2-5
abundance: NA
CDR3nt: TGTGCCAGCAGCCCCCTGGAAGGTCAAGTGGGGGGGACCCAGTACTTC
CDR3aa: CASSPLEGQVGGTQYF

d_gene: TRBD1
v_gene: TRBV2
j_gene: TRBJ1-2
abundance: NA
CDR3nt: TGTGCCAGCACCGCGGGACAGGGCATATCTAACTATGGCTACACCTTC
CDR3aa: CASTAGQGISNYGYTF

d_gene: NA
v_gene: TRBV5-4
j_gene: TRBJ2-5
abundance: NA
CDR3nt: TGTGCCAGCAGCTTGAGGGCAGGGGAGGAGACCCAGTACTTC
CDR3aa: CASSLRAGEETQYF

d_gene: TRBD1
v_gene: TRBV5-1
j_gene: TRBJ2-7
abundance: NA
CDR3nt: TGCGCCAGCAGTCCTACAGGGGGCCTAACCTACGAGCAGTACTTC
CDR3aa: CASSPTGGLTYEQYF

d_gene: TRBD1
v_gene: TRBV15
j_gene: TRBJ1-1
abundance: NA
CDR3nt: TGTGCCACCAGCAAGGCGAGACAGGGGGCTTTGGACACTGAAGCTTTCTTT
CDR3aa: CATSKARQGALDTEAFF

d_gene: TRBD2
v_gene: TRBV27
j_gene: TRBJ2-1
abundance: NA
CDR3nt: TGTGCCAGCAGTTCACTAGCGGCCAGACCCAATGAGCAGTTCTTC
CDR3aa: CASSSLAARPNEQFF

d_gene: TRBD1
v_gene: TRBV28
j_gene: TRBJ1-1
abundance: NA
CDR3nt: TGTGCCAGCAGTTTAAGGGGGCTGAAGTCTGAAGCTTTCTTT
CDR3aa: CASSLRGLKSEAFF

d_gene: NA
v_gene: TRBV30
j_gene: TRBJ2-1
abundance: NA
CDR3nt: TGTGCCTGGAGTAGGAGCTCCTACAATGAGCAGTTCTTC
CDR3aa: CAWSRSSYNEQFF

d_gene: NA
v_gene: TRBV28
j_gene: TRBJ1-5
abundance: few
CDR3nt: TGTGCCAGCGGGGTGAGCGGGGGGACCAATCAGCCCCAGCATTTT
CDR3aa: CASGVSGGTNQPQHF

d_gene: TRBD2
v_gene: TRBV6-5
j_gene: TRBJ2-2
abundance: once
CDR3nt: TGTGCCAGCACACGAACTAGCGGGAATCCCGGGGAGCTGTTTTTT
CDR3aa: CASTRTSGNPGELFF

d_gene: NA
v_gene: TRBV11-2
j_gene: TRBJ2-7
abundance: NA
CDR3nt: TGTGCCAGCAGCTTAGCTAGGCACACTTACGAGCAGTACTTC
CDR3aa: CASSLARHTYEQYF

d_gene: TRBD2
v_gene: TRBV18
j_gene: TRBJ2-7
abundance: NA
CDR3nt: TGTGCCAGCTCACGGGGCGGGAGTGGAACCTACGAGCAGTACTTC
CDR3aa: CASSRGGSGTYEQYF

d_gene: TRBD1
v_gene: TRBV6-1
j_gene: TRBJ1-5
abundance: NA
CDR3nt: TGTGCCAGCAGAAAAGACAGGGGCTTCGGGCCCCAGCATTTT
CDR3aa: CASRKDRGFGPQHF

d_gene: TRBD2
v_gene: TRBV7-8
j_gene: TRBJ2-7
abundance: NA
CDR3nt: TGTGCCAGCAGCTTGGCGCTACAACTAGCGGGAGGCTACGAGCAGTACTTC
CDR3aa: CASSLALQLAGGYEQYF

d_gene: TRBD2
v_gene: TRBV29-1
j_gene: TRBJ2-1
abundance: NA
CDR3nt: TGCAGCGTCCGAAGGCCAGCGGGAGGACTGAATGAGCAGTTCTTC
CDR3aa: CSVRRPAGGLNEQFF

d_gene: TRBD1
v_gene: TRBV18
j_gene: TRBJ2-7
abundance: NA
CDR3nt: TGTGCCAGCTCACCCCGGACAGGGGGGACCTACGAGCAGTACTTC
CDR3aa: CASSPRTGGTYEQYF

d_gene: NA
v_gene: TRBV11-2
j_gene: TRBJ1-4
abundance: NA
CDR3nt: TGTGCCAGCTCCCGACAGGCCACTAATGAAAAACTGTTTTTT
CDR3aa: CASSRQATNEKLFF

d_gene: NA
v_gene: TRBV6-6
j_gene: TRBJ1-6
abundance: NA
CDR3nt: TGTGCCAGCAGTTACTTCGAAACAGGGTTTCGTTCACCCCTCCACTTT
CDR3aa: CASSYFETGFRSPLHF

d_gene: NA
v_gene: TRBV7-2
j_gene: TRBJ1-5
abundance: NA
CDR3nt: TGTGCCAGCAGCTTACAGTACCCTAGCAATCAGCCCCAGCATTTT
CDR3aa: CASSLQYPSNQPQHF

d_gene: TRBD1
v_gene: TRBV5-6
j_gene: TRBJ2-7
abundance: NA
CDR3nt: TGTGCCAGCAGGACAGGGGGATCGTACGAGCAGTACTTC
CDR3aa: CASRTGGSYEQYF

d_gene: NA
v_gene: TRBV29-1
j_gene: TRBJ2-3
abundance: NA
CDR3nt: TGCAGCGTGCTCACAATGGATACGCAGTATTTT
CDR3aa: CSVLTMDTQYF

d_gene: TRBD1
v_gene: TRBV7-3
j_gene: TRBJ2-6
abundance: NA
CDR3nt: TGTGCCAGCAGCTTCGGGACAGGGTCAAGCTCTGGGGCCAACGTCCTGACTTTC
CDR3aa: CASSFGTGSSSGANVLTF

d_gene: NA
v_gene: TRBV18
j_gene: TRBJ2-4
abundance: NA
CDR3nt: TGTGCCAGCTTCCTTACCGGGAGTGGTGCCCGGCAGTACTTC
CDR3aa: CASFLTGSGARQYF

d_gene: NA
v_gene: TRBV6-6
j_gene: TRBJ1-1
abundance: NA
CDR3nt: TGTGCCAGCAGTTACAGGGGCTCTGAAGCTTTCTTT
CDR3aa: CASSYRGSEAFF

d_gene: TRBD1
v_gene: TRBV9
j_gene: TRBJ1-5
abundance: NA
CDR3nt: TGTGCCAGCAGCGTAGGTGGGACAGGAGGGCCCCAGCATTTT
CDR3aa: CASSVGGTGGPQHF

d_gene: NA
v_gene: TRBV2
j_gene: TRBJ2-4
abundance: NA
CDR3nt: TGTGCCAGCAGACTTCTAGTTTTAGCCAAAAACATTCAGTACTTC
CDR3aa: CASRLLVLAKNIQYF

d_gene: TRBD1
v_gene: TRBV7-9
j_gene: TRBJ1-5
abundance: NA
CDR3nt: TGTGCCAGCAGCGACAGGGACCAGCCCCAGCATTTT
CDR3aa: CASSDRDQPQHF

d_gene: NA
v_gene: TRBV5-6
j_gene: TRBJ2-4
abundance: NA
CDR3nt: TGTGCCAGCAGCTTGGCCAGGGGATGGTGGGGAAACATTCAGTACTTC
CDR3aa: CASSLARGWWGNIQYF

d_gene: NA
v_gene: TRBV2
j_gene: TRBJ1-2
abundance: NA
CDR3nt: TGTGCCAGCAGTAGACAGATTTCTAACTATGGCTACACCTTC
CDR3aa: CASSRQISNYGYTF

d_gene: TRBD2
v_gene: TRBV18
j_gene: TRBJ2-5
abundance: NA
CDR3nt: TGTGCCAGCTCTCCCATAGCGGGAGTCCTCCAAGAGACCCAGTACTTC
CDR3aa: CASSPIAGVLQETQYF

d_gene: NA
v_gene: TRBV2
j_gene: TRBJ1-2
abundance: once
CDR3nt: TGTGCCAGCGTGCAGGGAGGTGGCTACACCTTC
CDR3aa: CASVQGGGYTF

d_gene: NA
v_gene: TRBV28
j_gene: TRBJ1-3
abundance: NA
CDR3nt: TGTGCCAGCACCTCGCTCCGACTTACCTCTGGAAACACCATATATTTT
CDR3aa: CASTSLRLTSGNTIYF

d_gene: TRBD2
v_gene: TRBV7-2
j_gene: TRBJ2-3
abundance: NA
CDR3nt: TGTGCCAGCAGCTTAAGAGGGACTAGCCCGAGCCCAGATACGCAGTATTTT
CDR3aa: CASSLRGTSPSPDTQYF

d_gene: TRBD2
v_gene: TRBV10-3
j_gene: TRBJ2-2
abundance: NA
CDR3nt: TGTGCCATCAGTGAGTCAGGGACTAGCGGTTACGAAAGGAACACCGGGGAGCTGTTTTTT
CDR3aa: CAISESGTSGYERNTGELFF

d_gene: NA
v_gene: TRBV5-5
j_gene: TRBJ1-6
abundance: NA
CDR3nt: TGTGCCAGCGCCTTTAGTTCGGATTCACCCCTCCACTTT
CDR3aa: CASAFSSDSPLHF

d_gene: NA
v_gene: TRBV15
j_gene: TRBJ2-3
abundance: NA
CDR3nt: TGTGCCACCAGCAGAGATATTGATACGCAGTATTTT
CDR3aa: CATSRDIDTQYF

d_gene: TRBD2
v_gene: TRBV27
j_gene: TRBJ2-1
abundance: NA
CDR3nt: TGTGCCAGCACCATGGGGGCTAGCGGGAGTTTCACCTACAATGAGCAGTTCTTC
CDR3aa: CASTMGASGSFTYNEQFF

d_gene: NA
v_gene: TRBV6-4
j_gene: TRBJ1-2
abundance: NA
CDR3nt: TGTGCCAGCAGTGAAGGGGTCGGCTACACCTTC
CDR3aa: CASSEGVGYTF

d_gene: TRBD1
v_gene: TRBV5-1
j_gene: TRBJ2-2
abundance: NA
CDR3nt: TGCGCCAGCAGCTTGAGGACAGGGATCAACACCGGGGAGCTGTTTTTT
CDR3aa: CASSLRTGINTGELFF

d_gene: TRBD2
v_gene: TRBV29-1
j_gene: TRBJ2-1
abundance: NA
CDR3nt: TGCAGCGTTGAAGATTTTTCCGGGACTACCCTTTACAATGAGCAGTTCTTC
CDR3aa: CSVEDFSGTTLYNEQFF

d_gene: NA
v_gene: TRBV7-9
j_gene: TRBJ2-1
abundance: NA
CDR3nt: TGTGCCAGCAGCCTCCCGGGCTCCTACAATGAGCAGTTCTTC
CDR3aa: CASSLPGSYNEQFF

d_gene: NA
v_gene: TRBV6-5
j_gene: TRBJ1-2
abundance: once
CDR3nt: TGTGCCAGCAGTTACTACGGGTTACCGTATGGCTACACCTTC
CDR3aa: CASSYYGLPYGYTF

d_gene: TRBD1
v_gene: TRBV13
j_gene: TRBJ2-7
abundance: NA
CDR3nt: TGTGCCAGCCTCATAGGTGACAGGGGTCACGAGCAGTACTTC
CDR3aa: CASLIGDRGHEQYF

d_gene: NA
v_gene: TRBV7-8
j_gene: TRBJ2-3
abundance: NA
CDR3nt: TGTGCCAGCAGCTTATACGGGAGAGCACTAGCTTTCTTTAGCACAGATACGCAGTATTTT
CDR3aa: CASSLYGRALAFFSTDTQYF

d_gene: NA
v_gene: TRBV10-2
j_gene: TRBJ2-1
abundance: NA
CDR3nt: TGCGCCAGCAGTGAGAGGCGCGGGCAAAAAGGGATTGTTGAGCAGTTCTTC
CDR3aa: CASSERRGQKGIVEQFF

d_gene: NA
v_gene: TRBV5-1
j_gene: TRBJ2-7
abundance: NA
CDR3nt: TGCGCCAGCAGCCCCAGGGGGGAGGACTACGAGCAGTACTTC
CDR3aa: CASSPRGEDYEQYF

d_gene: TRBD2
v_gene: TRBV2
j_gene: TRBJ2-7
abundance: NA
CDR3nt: TGTGCCAGCAGTGGTACTGTTGGACTAGCGTCTTGGGAGCAGTACTTC
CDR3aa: CASSGTVGLASWEQYF

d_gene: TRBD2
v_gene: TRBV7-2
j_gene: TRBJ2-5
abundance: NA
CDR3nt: TGTGCCAGCAGCTTAGGGCTAGCGGGAGGGTTTGGGGAGACCCAGTACTTC
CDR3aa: CASSLGLAGGFGETQYF

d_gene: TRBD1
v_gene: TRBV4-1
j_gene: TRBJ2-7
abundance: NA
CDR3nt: TGCGCCAGCAGCCAAGAGGACAGGCGCTACGAGCAGTACTTC
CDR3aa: CASSQEDRRYEQYF

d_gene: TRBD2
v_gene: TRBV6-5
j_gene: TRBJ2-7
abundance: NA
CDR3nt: TGTGCCAGCAGTTACTCGACAGCGGGAGGTTCCGAGCAGTACTTC
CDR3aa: CASSYSTAGGSEQYF

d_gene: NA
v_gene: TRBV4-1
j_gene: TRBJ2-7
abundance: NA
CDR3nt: TGCGCCAGCAGCCTGCACACAGGGAGGGACGAGCAGTACTTC
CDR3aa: CASSLHTGRDEQYF

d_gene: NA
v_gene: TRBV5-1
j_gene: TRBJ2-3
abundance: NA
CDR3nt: TGCGCCAGCAGCTTGCGAGAACTATCTACGCAGTATTTT
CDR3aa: CASSLRELSTQYF

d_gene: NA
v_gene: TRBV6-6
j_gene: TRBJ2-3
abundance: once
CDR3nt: TGTGCCAGCGGGGGACAAAGTCCAGATACGCAGTATTTT
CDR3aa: CASGGQSPDTQYF